The 14 T cell receptor beta chains below come from one sample, sequenced in a study of shared clonotypes between healthy human individuals. TCRdb's copy holds only in-frame clones and misses some; the assay was immunoSEQ multiplex PCR. The sample lists some 490,000 clones; approximately 84% were seen once. The specimen sequenced was PBMCs. All receptors derive from a woman aged 40 to 49 in good health. Some clones in this sample may be carry-over from other donors' samples.

V usage is TRBV5-6 and J usage is TRBJ2-7, with TRBD2 matching 12 bases. After removal of 3 bases from V and 1 base from J, the junction contained 11 bases not matched to a gene. This CDR3 has 18 residues. Per the germline V gene, CDR1 is SGHDT and CDR2 is YYEEEE. Here the CDR3 reads CASSSSSGRAEQSYEQYF. In nucleotides, the CDR3 is TGTGCCAGCAGCTCTTCTAGCGGGAGGGCCGAACAATCCTACGAGCAGTACTTC.

The count of this clone is one. This likely traces to a read error, being one base from a far larger clone. The chain combines TRBV7-2 with TRBJ2-2, with D possibly being TRBD1 (6 bases). There are 16 residues in the CDR3. Germline V gene sequence: CDR1 SGHTA, CDR2 FQGNSA. The CDR3 loop reads CAGRVKTGQDTGELFF. The CDR3 DNA reads TGTGCCGGCAGGGTAAAAACAGGGCAGGACACCGGGGAGCTGTTTTTT. The full variable domain, with the rest looked up from reference TRBV7-2 and TRBJ2-2, is GAGVSQSPSNKVTEKGKDVELRCDPISGHTALYWYRQSLGQGLEFLIYFQGNSAPDKSGLPSDRFSAERTGGSVSTLTIQRTQQEDSAVYLCAGRVKTGQDTGELFFGEGSRLTVL.

This sequence joins TRBV15 and TRBJ2-7, with D possibly TRBD2 on 6 matching bases. This CDR3 has 14 amino acids. Trimming cost V 1 base and J 5 bases, with 12 bases left between them. CDR1 and CDR2 (germline): LNHNV, YYDKDF (reference sequence). CDR3 in DNA: TGTGCCACCAGCAGAGGTAGCGGTTCCGACGAGCAGTACTTC. Translated, it gives CATSRGSGSDEQYF.

Of note for this clone: Other nucleotide sequences from this sample produce the same CDR3. This rearrangement joins TRBV9 to TRBJ2-5, with TRBD1 as a possible D gene (5 bases). There are 13 residues in the CDR3. The germline V and J ends were trimmed by 0 bases and 3 bases, with 6 bases remaining between them. Per germline, CDR1 SGDLS and CDR2 YYNGEE. The CDR3 DNA reads TGTGCCAGCAGCGTAGGACAGAAAGAGACCCAGTACTTC. This gives the protein CASSVGQKETQYF. The full variable domain, with the rest looked up from reference TRBV9 and TRBJ2-5, is DSGVTQTPKHLITATGQRVTLRCSPRSGDLSVYWYQQSLDQGLQFLIQYYNGEERAKGNILERFSAQQFPDLHSELNLSSLELGDSALYFCASSVGQKETQYFGPGTRLLVL.

The chain combines TRBV2 with TRBJ2-5, with TRBD2 as a possible D gene (6 bases). V was pared by 0 bases and J by 5 bases, with 13 bases between. Germline V gene data show CDR1 as SNHLY and CDR2 as FYNNEI. The CDR3 totals 15 residues. Written as DNA, the CDR3 is TGTGCCAGCAGTGAAGCTATGGGGGGAATGGAGACCCAGTACTTC. Translation: CASSEAMGGMETQYF.

With respect to this clone: Given a far larger clone just one base away, this is likely a sequencing read error. The J gene is TRBJ2-2, the V gene TRBV2; D might be TRBD2 (5 bases). Germline V gene lookup returns CDR1 SNHLY and CDR2 FYNNEI. The CDR3 runs 12 residues. The CDR3 sequence is CASRYYTGDLFF. CDR3 DNA sequence: TGTGCCAGCAGATACTATACCGGGGATCTGTTTTTT.

In its sample, this clone was seen once. The rearrangement uses TRBV11-2 and TRBJ2-3; possible D gene TRBD1, 6 bases. Germline loops: CDR1 SGHAT, CDR2 FQNNGV. The CDR3 sequence is 15 residues long. Trimming left V 1 base short and J 3 bases short, with 11 bases between. The CDR3 region has the DNA TGTGCCAGCAGCTTAGGTAGCCAGGGGACAGATACGCAGTATTTT. Its protein product is CASSLGSQGTDTQYF.

The genes are TRBV5-1 and TRBJ2-5; 10 positions agree with TRBD1. Germline trimming cut 2 bases from V and 3 bases from J; bases unmatched to any gene: 1. The length of the CDR3 is 14 residues. The germline gives CDR1 SGHRS, CDR2 YFSETQ. The CDR3 reads CASSFGQGEETQYF. The CDR3, as DNA: TGCGCCAGCAGCTTTGGACAGGGGGAAGAGACCCAGTACTTC.

The chain links TRBV6-5 to TRBJ1-2; 9 nucleotides line up with TRBD1. The V gene's germline CDR1 is MNHEY and CDR2 SVGAGI. The CDR3 is 12 amino acids. J was trimmed by 8 bases and V by 7 bases; bases with no gene match: 5. This CDR3 is CASTRTGEGYTF. DNA for the CDR3: TGTGCCAGCACTCGGACAGGGGAAGGCTACACCTTC.

Only one count was recorded for this clone. J is TRBJ2-2 and V is TRBV6-5; the match to TRBD2 covers 10 bases. The V gene's germline CDR1 is MNHEY and CDR2 SVGAGI. After removal of 7 bases from V and 6 bases from J, the junction contained 8 bases not matched to a gene. The CDR3 sequence is 15 residues long. The CDR3 spells CASTSGSGVPGELFF. CDR3 nucleotides: TGTGCCAGCACTAGCGGGAGTGGAGTACCCGGGGAGCTGTTTTTT.

This chain links TRBV2 with TRBJ1-1; the D gene is possibly TRBD1 (5 bases). The CDR3 contains 15 residues. V shed 3 bases and J shed 2 bases, with 13 bases lying between them. From germline, CDR1 is SNHLY and CDR2 FYNNEI. The DNA for the CDR3 is TGTGCCAGCAGTGATCGAGGGCAGGGTAACACTGAAGCTTTCTTT. Translation gives CASSDRGQGNTEAFF.

The chain couples TRBV4-2 to TRBJ1-3; tentatively, D is TRBD1 (5 bases). V was pared by 6 bases and J by 3 bases, with 12 bases between. Germline loops: CDR1 LGHNA, CDR2 YNFKEQ. The CDR3 spans 14 residues. The CDR3 region has the DNA TGTGCCAGCAGAACGTGGGGACGTGGAAACACCATATATTTT. This codes for CASRTWGRGNTIYF.

The V call is TRBV15, the J call TRBJ1-4; D gene ambiguous. This CDR3 comprises 15 residues. The V and J ends lost 6 bases and 0 bases respectively, with 11 bases between them. From germline, CDR1 is LNHNV and CDR2 YYDKDF (reference sequence). CDR3 protein: CATSLFRSTNEKLFF. CDR3 nucleotide sequence: TGTGCCACCAGTTTGTTCCGGTCAACTAATGAAAAACTGTTTTTT.

V and J are TRBV4-2 and TRBJ2-5; D perhaps matches TRBD2 (6 bases). In germline, CDR1 is LGHNA, CDR2 YNFKEQ. With 1 base removed from V and 2 bases from J, the gap between germline ends came to 11 bases. The CDR3 runs 15 residues. The CDR3: CASSQATGDQETQYF. The CDR3 DNA reads as TGTGCCAGCAGCCAAGCTACGGGAGATCAAGAGACCCAGTACTTC.